This T cell receptor (beta chain) was identified during a study of Graves' ophthalmopathy and Graves' hyperthyroidism. Study summary: Samples of peripheral blood were obtained at initial diagnosis, prior to treatment of any kind. Study results and caveats: Blood was where most expanded thyroid clonotypes above 0.001 frequency also turned up.

Hyperthyroidism is called stable when no ophthalmopathy develops within 18 months of follow-up. Recruitment covered hyperthyroidism patients aged 18 to 65 whose new diagnosis was of under 2 months' duration. RNA transcripts provided the template for amplifying TCR beta CDR3 regions. The workflow started with a first-round RT-PCR run with HTBI primers and then moved on to a second-round multiplex PCR. TCRdb redid the calling of the multiplex PCR reads with MiXCR, one entry per CDR3 protein. Here the sample spans 400,000 to 450,000 distinct CDR3 sequences, more than 20% being singletons. With respect to this clonotype: Its antigen is not identified.

The length of the CDR3 is 14 residues. Unmatched junction bases numbered 5, after V lost 10 bases and J lost 6 bases. Germline CDR1 reads MNHNS; CDR2 reads SASEGT. The sample was peripheral blood. The source is a woman aged 18-30 years with stable Graves' hyperthyroidism. This rearrangement joins TRBV6-1 to TRBJ2-2; 13 positions match TRBD2. The CDR3 nucleotides read TGTGCCATCGAGACTAGCGGGAGGCCCGGGGAGCTGTTTTTT. This codes for CAIETSGRPGELFF.